This T cell receptor beta chain was recorded in a study of T cell responses to AZD1222 COVID-19 vaccine. Sequencing was performed with immunoSEQ multiplex PCR; in TCRdb, only in-frame clones are kept and a portion is missing. The table lists tens of thousands of clones, roughly 86% of them singletons, with more than 4.5% in the top ten. A word on this clone: Antigen unknown.

This CDR3 is 14 amino acids long. General study results and limits: Donors skewed white British and female; clonal diversity was possibly underestimated. Baseline seropositives among AZD1222 recipients totaled only five to seven. Spike-specific TCR breadth rose after two AZD1222 doses, and depth rose as well.

The rearrangement links TRBV21-1 to TRBJ2-5; the table's D call, TRBD1, has no DNA check behind it. TRBV21-1 is flagged as a pseudogene. The material was peripheral blood, obtained on day 0 of MenACWY control vaccination. This clonotype was obtained from an adult in good health. The CDR3 here is CASSSYREPETQYF. The CDR3, as DNA: TGTGCCAGCAGCAGTTACAGGGAGCCAGAGACCCAGTACTTC.